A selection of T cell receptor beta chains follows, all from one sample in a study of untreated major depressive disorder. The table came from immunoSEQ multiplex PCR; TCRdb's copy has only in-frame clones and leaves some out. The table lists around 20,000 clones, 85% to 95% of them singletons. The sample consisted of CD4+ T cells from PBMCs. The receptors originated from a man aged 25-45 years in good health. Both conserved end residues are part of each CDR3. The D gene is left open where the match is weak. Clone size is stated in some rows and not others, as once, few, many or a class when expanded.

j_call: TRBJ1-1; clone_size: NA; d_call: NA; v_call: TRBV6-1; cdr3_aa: CASSEAWRGTEAFF; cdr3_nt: TGTGCCAGCAGTGAAGCGTGGAGGGGGACTGAAGCTTTCTTT
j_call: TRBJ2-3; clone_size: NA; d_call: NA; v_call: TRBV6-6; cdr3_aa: CASSYASRTDTQYF; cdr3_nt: TGTGCCAGCAGTTACGCGTCGCGCACAGATACGCAGTATTTT
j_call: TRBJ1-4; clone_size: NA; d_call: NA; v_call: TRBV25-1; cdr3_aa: CASSEFGRSGEKLFF; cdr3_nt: TGTGCCAGCAGTGAATTTGGAAGAAGCGGTGAAAAACTGTTTTTT
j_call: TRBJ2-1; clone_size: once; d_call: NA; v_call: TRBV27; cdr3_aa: CASRLSYNEQFF; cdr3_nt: TGTGCCAGCAGGCTATCCTACAATGAGCAGTTCTTC
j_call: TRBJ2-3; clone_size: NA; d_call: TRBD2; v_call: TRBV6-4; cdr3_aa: CASSDLSGGPDTQYF; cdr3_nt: TGTGCCAGCAGTGATCTTTCGGGAGGGCCAGATACGCAGTATTTT
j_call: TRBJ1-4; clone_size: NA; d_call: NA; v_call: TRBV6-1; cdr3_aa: CASRGTLATNEKLFF; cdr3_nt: TGTGCCAGCAGGGGGACCTTAGCAACTAATGAAAAACTGTTTTTT
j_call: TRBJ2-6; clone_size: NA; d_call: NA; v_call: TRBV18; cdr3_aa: CASSPLIPSGANVLTF; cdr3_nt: TGTGCCAGCTCACCACTAATCCCCTCTGGGGCCAACGTCCTGACTTTC
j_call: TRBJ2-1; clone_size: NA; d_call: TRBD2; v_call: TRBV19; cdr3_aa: CASISSGYYNEQFF; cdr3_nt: TGTGCCAGTATTTCTAGCGGGTACTACAATGAGCAGTTCTTC
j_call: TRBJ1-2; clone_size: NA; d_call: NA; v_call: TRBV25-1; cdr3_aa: CASSGGVGYTF; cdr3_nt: TGTGCCAGCAGTGGTGGGGTAGGCTACACCTTC
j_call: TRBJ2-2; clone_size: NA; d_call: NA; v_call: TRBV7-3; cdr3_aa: CASSSRVDRLNTGELFF; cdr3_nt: TGTGCCAGCAGCTCCAGGGTGGACAGATTGAACACCGGGGAGCTGTTTTTT
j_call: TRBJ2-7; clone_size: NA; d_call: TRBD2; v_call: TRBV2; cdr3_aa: CASRGGLADISEQYF; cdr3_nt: TGTGCCAGCAGGGGGGGACTAGCGGATATCTCCGAGCAGTACTTC
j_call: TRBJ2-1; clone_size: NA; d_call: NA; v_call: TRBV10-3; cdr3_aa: CAISESLTAGLYNEQFF; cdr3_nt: TGTGCCATCAGTGAGTCCCTAACGGCGGGCCTATACAATGAGCAGTTCTTC
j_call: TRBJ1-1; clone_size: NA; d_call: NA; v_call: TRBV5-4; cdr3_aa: CASSPEMNTEAFF; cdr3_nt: TGTGCCAGCAGCCCAGAGATGAACACTGAAGCTTTCTTT
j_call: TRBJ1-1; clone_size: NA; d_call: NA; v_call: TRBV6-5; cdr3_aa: CASSYSAGTQNTEAFF; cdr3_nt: TGTGCCAGCAGTTACTCGGCCGGGACACAGAACACTGAAGCTTTCTTT
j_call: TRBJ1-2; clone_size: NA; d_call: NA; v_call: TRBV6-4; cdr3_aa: CASSDLLGHGYTF; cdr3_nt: TGTGCCAGCAGTGACCTACTAGGGCATGGCTACACCTTC
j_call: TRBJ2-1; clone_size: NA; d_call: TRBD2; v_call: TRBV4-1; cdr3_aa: CASRKAGGGNEQFF; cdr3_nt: TGCGCCAGCAGGAAAGCGGGAGGAGGTAATGAGCAGTTCTTC
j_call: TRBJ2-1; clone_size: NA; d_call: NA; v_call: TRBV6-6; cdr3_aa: CASSYSVDSPNNEQFF; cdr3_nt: TGTGCCAGCAGTTACTCGGTGGACAGTCCTAACAATGAGCAGTTCTTC
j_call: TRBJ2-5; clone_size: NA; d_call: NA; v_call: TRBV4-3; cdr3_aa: CASSQERAQETQYF; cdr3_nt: TGCGCCAGCAGCCAAGAGCGGGCCCAAGAGACCCAGTACTTC
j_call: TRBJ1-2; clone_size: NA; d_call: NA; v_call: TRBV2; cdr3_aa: CASRAGTFLGYTF; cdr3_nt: TGTGCCAGCAGGGCAGGGACGTTCTTGGGCTACACCTTC
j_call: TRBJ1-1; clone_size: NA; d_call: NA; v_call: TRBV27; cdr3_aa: CASSRGSTEAFF; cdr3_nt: TGTGCCAGCAGTAGGGGGTCCACTGAAGCTTTCTTT
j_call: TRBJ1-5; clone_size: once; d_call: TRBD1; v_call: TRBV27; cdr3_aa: CASSPGWDTGAQPQHF; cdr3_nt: TGTGCCAGCAGTCCTGGCTGGGATACAGGGGCACAGCCCCAGCATTTT
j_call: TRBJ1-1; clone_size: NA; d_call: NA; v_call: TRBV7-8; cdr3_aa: CASSSVGAAFF; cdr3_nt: TGTGCCAGCAGCTCAGTGGGTGCAGCTTTCTTT
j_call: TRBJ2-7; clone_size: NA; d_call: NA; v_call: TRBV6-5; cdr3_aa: CASTPPSEGYYEQYF; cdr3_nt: TGTGCCAGCACACCCCCTTCTGAGGGGTACTACGAGCAGTACTTC
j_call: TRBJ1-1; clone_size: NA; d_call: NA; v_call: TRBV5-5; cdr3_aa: CASSWTLNTEAFF; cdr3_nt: TGTGCCAGCAGCTGGACCTTGAACACTGAAGCTTTCTTT
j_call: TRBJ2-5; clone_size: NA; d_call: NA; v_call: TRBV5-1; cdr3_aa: CASSPGTKAKETQYF; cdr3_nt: TGCGCCAGCAGCCCGGGGACAAAAGCAAAAGAGACCCAGTACTTC
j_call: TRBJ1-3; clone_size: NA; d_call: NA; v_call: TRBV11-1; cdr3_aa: CASSRTDGNTIYF; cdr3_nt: TGTGCCAGCAGTAGGACGGACGGAAACACCATATATTTT
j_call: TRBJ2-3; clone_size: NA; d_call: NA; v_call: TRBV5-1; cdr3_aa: CASSLGTGPDTQYF; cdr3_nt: TGCGCCAGCAGCTTGGGAACAGGGCCAGATACGCAGTATTTT
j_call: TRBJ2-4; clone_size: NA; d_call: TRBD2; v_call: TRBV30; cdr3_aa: CAWGTSGRKNIQYF; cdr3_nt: TGTGCCTGGGGGACTAGCGGGCGCAAAAACATTCAGTACTTC
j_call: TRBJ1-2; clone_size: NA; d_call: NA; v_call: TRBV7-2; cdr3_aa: CASSSDSFRGYTF; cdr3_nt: TGTGCCAGCAGCTCGGACAGTTTTCGTGGCTACACCTTC
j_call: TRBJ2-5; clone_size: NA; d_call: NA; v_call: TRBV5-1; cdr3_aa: CASRRYQETQYF; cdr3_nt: TGCGCCAGCAGACGCTATCAAGAGACCCAGTACTTC
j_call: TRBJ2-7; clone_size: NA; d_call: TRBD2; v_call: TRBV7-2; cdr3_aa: CATGGRRSYEQYF; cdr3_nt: TGTGCCACGGGGGGGAGAAGGTCCTACGAGCAGTACTTC
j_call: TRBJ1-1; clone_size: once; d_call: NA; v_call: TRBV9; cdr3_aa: CASSAPRTSNTEAFF; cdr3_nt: TGTGCCAGCAGCGCCCCCAGGACATCGAACACTGAAGCTTTCTTT